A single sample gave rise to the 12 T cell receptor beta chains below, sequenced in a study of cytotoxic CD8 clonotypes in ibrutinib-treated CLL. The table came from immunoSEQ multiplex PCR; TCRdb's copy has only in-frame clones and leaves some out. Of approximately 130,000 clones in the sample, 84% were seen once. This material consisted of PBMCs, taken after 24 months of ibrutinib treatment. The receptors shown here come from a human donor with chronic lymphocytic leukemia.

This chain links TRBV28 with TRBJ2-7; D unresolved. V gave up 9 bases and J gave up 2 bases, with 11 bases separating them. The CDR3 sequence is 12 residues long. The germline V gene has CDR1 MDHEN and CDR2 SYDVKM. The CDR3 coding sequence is TGTGCCAGTTCGGTATTTCCCTACGAGCAGTACTTC. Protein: CASSVFPYEQYF.

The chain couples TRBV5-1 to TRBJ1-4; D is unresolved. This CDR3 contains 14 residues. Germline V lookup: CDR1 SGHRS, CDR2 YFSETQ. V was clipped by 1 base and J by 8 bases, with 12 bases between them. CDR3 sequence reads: CASSLNGQDEKLFF. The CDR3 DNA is TGCGCCAGCAGCTTGAACGGGCAGGACGAAAAACTGTTTTTT. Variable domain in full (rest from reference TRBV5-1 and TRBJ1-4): KAGVTQTPRYLIKTRGQQVTLSCSPISGHRSVSWYQQTPGQGLQFLFEYFSETQRNKGNFPGRFSGRQFSNSRSEMNVSTLELGDSALYLCASSLNGQDEKLFFGSGTQLSVL.

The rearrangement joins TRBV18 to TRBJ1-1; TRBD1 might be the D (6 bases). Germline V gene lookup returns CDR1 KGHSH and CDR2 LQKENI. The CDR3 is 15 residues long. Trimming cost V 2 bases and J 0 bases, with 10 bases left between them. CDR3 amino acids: CASSPLEGVNTEAFF. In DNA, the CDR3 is TGTGCCAGCTCACCATTGGAGGGGGTGAACACTGAAGCTTTCTTT.

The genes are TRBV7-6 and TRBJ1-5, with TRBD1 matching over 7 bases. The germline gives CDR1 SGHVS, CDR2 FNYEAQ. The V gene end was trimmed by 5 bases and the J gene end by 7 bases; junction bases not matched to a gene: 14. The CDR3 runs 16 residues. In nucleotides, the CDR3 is TGTGCCAGCAGCGCCGCGACAGGGACGTTAAGCCAGCCCCAGCATTTT. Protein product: CASSAATGTLSQPQHF.

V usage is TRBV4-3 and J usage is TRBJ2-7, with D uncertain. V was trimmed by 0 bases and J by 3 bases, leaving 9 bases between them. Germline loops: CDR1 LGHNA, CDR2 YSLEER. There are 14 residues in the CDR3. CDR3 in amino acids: CASSQEFRYYEQYF. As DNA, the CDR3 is TGCGCCAGCAGCCAAGAGTTCCGGTACTACGAGCAGTACTTC.

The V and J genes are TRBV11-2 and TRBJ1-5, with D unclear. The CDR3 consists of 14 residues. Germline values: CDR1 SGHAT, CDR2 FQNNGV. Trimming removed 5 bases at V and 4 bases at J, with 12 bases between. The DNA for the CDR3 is TGTGCCAGCAGCCCGGCAGGTCGGAATCAGCCCCAGCATTTT. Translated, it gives CASSPAGRNQPQHF.

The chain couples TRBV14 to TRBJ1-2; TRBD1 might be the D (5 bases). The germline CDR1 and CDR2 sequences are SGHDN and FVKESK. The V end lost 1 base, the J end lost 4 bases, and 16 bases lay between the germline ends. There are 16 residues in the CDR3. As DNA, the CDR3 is TGTGCCAGCAGCCAAGTTGGTACGGGACGGCTCTATGGCTACACCTTC. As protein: CASSQVGTGRLYGYTF.

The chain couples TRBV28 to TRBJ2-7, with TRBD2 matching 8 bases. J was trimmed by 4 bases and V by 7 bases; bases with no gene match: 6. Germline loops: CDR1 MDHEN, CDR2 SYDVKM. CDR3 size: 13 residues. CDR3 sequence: CASIAGGAYEQYF. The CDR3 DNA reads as TGTGCCAGCATCGCCGGGGGGGCGTACGAGCAGTACTTC.

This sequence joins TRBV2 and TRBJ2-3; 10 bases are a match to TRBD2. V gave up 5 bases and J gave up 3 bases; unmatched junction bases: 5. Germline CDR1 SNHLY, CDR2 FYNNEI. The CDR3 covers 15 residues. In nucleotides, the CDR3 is TGTGCCAGCAGTCAACTAGCGGGAAAGACAGATACGCAGTATTTT. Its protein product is CASSQLAGKTDTQYF. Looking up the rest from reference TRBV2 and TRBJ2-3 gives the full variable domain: EPEVTQTPSHQVTQMGQEVILRCVPISNHLYFYWYRQILGQKVEFLVSFYNNEISEKSEIFDDQFSVERPDGSNFTLKIRSTKLEDSAMYFCASSQLAGKTDTQYFGPGTRLTVL.

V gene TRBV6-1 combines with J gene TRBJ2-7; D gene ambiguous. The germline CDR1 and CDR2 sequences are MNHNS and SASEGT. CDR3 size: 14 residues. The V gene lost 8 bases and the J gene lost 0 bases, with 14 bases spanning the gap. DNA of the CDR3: TGTGCCAGCTACCGTTCCACAAACTCCTACGAGCAGTACTTC. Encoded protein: CASYRSTNSYEQYF.

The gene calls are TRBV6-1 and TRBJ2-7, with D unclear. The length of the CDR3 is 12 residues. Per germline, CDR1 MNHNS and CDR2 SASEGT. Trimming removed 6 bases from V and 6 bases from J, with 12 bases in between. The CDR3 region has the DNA TGTGCCAGCAGAAACTTAGCATTCGAGCAGTACTTC. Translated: CASRNLAFEQYF.

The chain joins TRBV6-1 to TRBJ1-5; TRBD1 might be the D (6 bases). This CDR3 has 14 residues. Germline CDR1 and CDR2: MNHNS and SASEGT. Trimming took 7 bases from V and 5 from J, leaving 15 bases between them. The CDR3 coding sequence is TGTGCCAGCAATCCATCGGACAGATATCAGCCCCAGCATTTT. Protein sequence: CASNPSDRYQPQHF.